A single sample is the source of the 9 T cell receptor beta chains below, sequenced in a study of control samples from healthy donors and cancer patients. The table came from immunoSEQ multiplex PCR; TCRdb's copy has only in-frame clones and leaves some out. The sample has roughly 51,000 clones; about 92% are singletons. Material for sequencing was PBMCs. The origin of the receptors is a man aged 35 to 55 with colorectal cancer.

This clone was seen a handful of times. The CDR3 region is CSVVRDSTDTQYF. DNA of the CDR3: TGCAGCGTTGTCAGGGATAGCACAGATACGCAGTATTTT. The chain carries TRBV29-1 and TRBJ2-3; D is possibly TRBD1 (5 bases). Germline lookup yields CDR1 SQVTM and CDR2 ANQGSEA. Trimming shortened V by 4 bases and J by 0 bases, and 8 bases separated the two germline ends. CDR3 length: 13 residues.

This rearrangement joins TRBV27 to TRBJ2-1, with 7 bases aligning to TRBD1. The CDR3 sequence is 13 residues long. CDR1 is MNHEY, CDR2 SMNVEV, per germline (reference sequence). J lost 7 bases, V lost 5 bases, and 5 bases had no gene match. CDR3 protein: CASSTQTGNEQFF. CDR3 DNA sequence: TGTGCCAGCAGTACCCAGACAGGGAATGAGCAGTTCTTC.

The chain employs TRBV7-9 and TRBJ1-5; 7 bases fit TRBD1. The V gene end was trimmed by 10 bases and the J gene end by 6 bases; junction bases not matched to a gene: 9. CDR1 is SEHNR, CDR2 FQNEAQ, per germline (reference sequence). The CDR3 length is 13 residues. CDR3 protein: CAISAGGSQPQHF. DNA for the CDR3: TGTGCCATCTCGGCAGGGGGGAGTCAGCCCCAGCATTTT.

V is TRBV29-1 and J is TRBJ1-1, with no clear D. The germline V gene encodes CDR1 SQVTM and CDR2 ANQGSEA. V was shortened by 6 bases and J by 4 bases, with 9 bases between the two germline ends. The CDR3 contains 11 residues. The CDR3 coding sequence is TGCAGCGTAATTTTTCGCACTGAAGCTTTCTTT. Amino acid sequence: CSVIFRTEAFF.

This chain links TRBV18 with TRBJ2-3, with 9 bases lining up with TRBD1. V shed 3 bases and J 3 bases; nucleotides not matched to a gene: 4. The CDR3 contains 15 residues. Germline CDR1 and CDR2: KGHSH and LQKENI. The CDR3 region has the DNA TGTGCCAGCTCACCTCGGACAGGGGAAACAGATACGCAGTATTTT. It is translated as CASSPRTGETDTQYF.

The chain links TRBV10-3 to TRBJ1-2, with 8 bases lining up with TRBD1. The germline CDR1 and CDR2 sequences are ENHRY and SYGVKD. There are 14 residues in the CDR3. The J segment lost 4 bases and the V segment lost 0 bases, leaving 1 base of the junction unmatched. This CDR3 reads CAISESGQGYGYTF. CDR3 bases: TGTGCCATCAGTGAGTCCGGACAGGGCTATGGCTACACCTTC.

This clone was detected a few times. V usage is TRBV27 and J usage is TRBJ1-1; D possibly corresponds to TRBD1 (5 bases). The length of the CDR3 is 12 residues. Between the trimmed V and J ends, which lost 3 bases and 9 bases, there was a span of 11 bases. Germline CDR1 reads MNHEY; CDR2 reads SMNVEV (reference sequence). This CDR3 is CASSLGKGQAFF. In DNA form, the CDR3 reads TGTGCCAGCAGTTTGGGAAAGGGACAAGCTTTCTTT.

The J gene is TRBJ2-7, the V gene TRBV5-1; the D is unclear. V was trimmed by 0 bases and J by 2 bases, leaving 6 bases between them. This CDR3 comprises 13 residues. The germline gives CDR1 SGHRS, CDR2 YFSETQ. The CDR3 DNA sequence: TGCGCCAGCAGCTTGGGGGTCGCCTACGAGCAGTACTTC. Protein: CASSLGVAYEQYF.

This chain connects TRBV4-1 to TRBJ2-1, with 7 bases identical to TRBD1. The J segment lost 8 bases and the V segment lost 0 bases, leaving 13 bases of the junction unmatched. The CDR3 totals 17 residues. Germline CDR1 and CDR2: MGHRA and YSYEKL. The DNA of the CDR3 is TGCGCCAGCAGCCAAGAAGAGGGGGCTAGGCCAGGCGATGAGCAGTTCTTC. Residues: CASSQEEGARPGDEQFF.